This T cell receptor beta chain emerged from a study of blood T cell repertoires in COVID-19. Study as a whole: COVID-19 samples from acute and convalescent phases originated in the United States, Italy and Spain.

Losses at the gene ends were 6 bases for V and 6 bases for J; bases not matched to a gene: 0. The CDR3 has 10 residues. Germline V gene sequence: CDR1 SQVTM, CDR2 ANQGSEA. Sequenced by immunoSEQ multiplex PCR; TCRdb stores in-frame clones only, minus some. The table has approximately 100,000 clones, 80% to 90% seen once; the top ten hold 11%. The gene calls are TRBV29-1 and TRBJ2-3, with 7 positions matching TRBD2. The sequencing input was peripheral blood. The sequence came from a woman in her 30s with acute or convalescent COVID-19. CDR3 nucleotides: TGCAGCGTCGGGGGGGATACGCAGTATTTT. Its translation is CSVGGDTQYF.